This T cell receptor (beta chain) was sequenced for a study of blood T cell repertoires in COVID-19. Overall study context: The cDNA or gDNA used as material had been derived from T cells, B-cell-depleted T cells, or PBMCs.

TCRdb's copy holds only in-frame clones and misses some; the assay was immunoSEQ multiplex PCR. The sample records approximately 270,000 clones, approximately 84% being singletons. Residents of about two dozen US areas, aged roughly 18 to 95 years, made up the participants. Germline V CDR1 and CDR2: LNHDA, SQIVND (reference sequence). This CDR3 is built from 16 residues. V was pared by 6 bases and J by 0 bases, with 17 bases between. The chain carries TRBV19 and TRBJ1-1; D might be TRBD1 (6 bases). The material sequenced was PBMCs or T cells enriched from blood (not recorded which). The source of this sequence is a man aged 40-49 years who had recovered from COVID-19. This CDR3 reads CASRDGSGQLNTEAFF. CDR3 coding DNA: TGTGCCAGTAGAGACGGTTCTGGACAGCTGAACACTGAAGCTTTCTTT.